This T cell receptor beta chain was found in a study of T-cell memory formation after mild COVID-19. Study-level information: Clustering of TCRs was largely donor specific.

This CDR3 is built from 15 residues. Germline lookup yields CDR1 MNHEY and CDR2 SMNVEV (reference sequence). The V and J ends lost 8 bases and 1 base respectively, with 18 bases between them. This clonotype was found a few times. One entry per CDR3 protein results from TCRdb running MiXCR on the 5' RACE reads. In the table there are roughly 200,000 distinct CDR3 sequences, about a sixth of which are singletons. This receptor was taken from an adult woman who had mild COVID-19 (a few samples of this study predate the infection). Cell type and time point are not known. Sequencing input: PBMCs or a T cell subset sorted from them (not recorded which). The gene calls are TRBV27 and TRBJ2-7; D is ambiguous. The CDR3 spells CASASRVGVSYEQYF. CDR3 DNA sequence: TGTGCCAGCGCCTCCCGCGTTGGCGTTTCCTACGAGCAGTACTTC.